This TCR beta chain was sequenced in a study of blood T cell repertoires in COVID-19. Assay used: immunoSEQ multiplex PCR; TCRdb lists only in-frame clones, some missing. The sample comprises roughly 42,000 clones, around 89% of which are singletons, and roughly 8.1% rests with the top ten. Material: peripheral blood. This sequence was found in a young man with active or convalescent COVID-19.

The CDR3 DNA follows: TGTGCCAGCAGCTTGGTGAAGGGAGGCACTGAAGCTTTCTTT. It codes for CASSLVKGGTEAFF. V is TRBV5-5 and J is TRBJ1-1, with D uncertain. V was shortened by 0 bases and J by 4 bases, with 10 bases between the two germline ends. CDR1 and CDR2 (germline): SGHKS, YYEKEE (reference sequence). The CDR3 extends over 14 amino acids.